The 8 T cell receptor beta chains presented below share a single source sample, sequenced in a study of shared clonotypes between healthy human individuals. TCRdb's table, derived via immunoSEQ multiplex PCR, lists solely in-frame clones and lacks some. The sample yields about 990,000 clones, 75% to 80% seen once. Material: memory CD4+ T cells from PBMCs. This sample's subset: CD45RA-negative fraction. The receptors were gathered from a man between 18 and 29 years old in good health. Some clones in this sample may be carry-over from other donors' samples.

This chain connects TRBV7-2 to TRBJ2-1; maybe TRBD2 (6 bases). CDR1 is SGHTA, CDR2 FQGNSA, per germline. Trimming shortened V by 5 bases and J by 4 bases, and 12 bases separated the two germline ends. CDR3 size: 14 residues. The CDR3 loop is CASSPWDSYNEQFF. CDR3 nucleotide sequence: TGTGCCAGCAGCCCATGGGACTCTTACAATGAGCAGTTCTTC.

V usage is TRBV14 and J usage is TRBJ2-7; 9 bases agree with TRBD1. The trim removed 5 bases at V and 9 bases at J, leaving 11 bases unmatched. The CDR3 has 14 residues. CDR1 and CDR2 (germline): SGHDN, FVKESK. The CDR3 loop reads CASSSLGQGLGQYF. The CDR3 DNA reads TGTGCCAGCAGCAGCCTGGGACAGGGACTCGGGCAGTACTTC.

With regard to this clone: Distinct nucleotide sequences in the sample also encode this CDR3. The chain recombines TRBV5-1 with TRBJ1-5; no reliable D call. The germline V and J ends were trimmed by 0 bases and 0 bases, with 1 base remaining between them. Germline CDR1 is SGHRS and CDR2 is YFSETQ. The CDR3 sequence is 13 residues long. CDR3 residues: CASSLASNQPQHF. In DNA form, the CDR3 reads TGCGCCAGCAGCTTGGCTAGCAATCAGCCCCAGCATTTT.

V is TRBV11-2 and J is TRBJ1-4, with D perhaps matching TRBD1 (5 bases). The germline V gene encodes CDR1 SGHAT and CDR2 FQNNGV. The CDR3 extends over 15 amino acids. The V and J ends lost 5 bases and 8 bases respectively, with 18 bases between them. CDR3 DNA sequence: TGTGCCAGCAGCCAGTTTCTCGCAGGGAGGGAAAAACTGTTTTTT. This encodes CASSQFLAGREKLFF.

The chain's CDR3 is CASSWVAGGEQYF. The CDR3, as DNA: TGTGCCAGCAGTTGGGTGGCGGGGGGGGAGCAGTACTTC. The chain is built from TRBV27 and TRBJ2-7; 9 nucleotides agree with TRBD2. Losses at the gene ends were 4 bases for V and 7 bases for J; bases not matched to a gene: 5. The germline gives CDR1 MNHEY, CDR2 SMNVEV (reference sequence). This CDR3 has 13 amino acids.

Concerning this clone: A single base is all that separates this from a far larger clone, so a read error is likely. The CDR3 protein is CASSKGKASGRMDVQYF. The DNA for the CDR3 is TGTGCCAGCAGCAAAGGGAAAGCTAGCGGGAGGATGGACGTTCAGTACTTC. This rearrangement joins TRBV21-1 to TRBJ2-4; the D call of TRBD2 is as the table states it, not checked on the DNA. TRBV21-1 is marked as a pseudogene. The CDR3 consists of 17 residues.

This clone was picked up many times. The chain recombines TRBV5-6 with TRBJ1-2; 10 nucleotides line up with TRBD1. The trim removed 3 bases at V and 8 bases at J, leaving 10 bases unmatched. Germline assignment: CDR1 SGHDT and CDR2 YYEEEE. The CDR3 contains 15 residues. CDR3: CASSSGTGEVRGYTF. The CDR3, as DNA: TGTGCCAGCAGCTCCGGGACAGGGGAGGTCAGGGGCTACACCTTC. Supplemented by reference TRBV5-6 and TRBJ1-2, the full variable domain reads DAGVTQSPTHLIKTRGQQVTLRCSPKSGHDTVSWYQQALGQGPQFIFQYYEEEERQRGNFPDRFSGHQFPNYSSELNVNALLLGDSALYLCASSSGTGEVRGYTFGSGTRLTVV.

In its sample, this clone was seen a few times. V usage is TRBV19 and J usage is TRBJ2-3; D remains ambiguous. Trimming cost V 3 bases and J 5 bases, with 6 bases left between them. The CDR3 is 12 amino acids. CDR1 is LNHDA and CDR2 is SQIVND in the germline V gene (reference sequence). CDR3 in amino acids: CASSIGRDTQYF. In nucleotides, the CDR3 is TGTGCCAGTAGTATCGGCAGAGATACGCAGTATTTT.